The next 25 T cell receptor beta chains were all read from a single sample in a study of shared clonotypes between healthy human individuals. CD45RO-negative, CCR7-selected cells formed the naive CD8 fraction, which excluded terminally differentiated effector memory CD45RA+ cells. Profiled with immunoSEQ multiplex PCR; TCRdb holds only in-frame clones, not every one. In the table there are fewer than 1 million clones, 95% to 97% of which are singletons. The source material was naive CD8+ T cells sorted from blood. The source is a man aged 30 to 45 in good health.

The V call is TRBV9, the J call TRBJ2-1, with TRBD2 matching 8 bases. The V and J ends lost 6 bases and 0 bases, in that order; junction bases with no gene match: 5. The CDR3 extends over 15 amino acids. Germline loops: CDR1 SGDLS, CDR2 YYNGEE. The chain's CDR3 is CASNLAGRSYNEQFF. The DNA of the CDR3 is TGTGCCAGCAATTTAGCGGGACGCTCCTACAATGAGCAGTTCTTC.

The rearrangement uses TRBV19 and TRBJ2-3; 9 bases map to TRBD1. The junction had 10 bases not matched to a gene; V was cut back by 6 bases and J by 6 bases. This CDR3 is 15 amino acids long. The germline CDR1 and CDR2 sequences are LNHDA and SQIVND (reference sequence). CDR3 in DNA: TGTGCCAGTAGACCTACAGGGGGCATATTTGATACGCAGTATTTT. It yields the protein CASRPTGGIFDTQYF.

The V gene is TRBV14, the J gene TRBJ2-1; D ambiguous. Per germline, CDR1 SGHDN and CDR2 FVKESK. The CDR3 has 14 residues. The V gene lost 1 base and the J gene lost 7 bases, with 11 bases spanning the gap. CDR3 bases: TGTGCCAGCAGCCAAGTTTACAGCAGAAATGAGCAGTTCTTC. Protein: CASSQVYSRNEQFF.

V and J are TRBV5-1 and TRBJ2-1, with 11 bases fitting TRBD2. This CDR3 contains 17 residues. Germline loops: CDR1 SGHRS, CDR2 YFSETQ. J was trimmed by 1 base and V by 3 bases; bases with no gene match: 6. CDR3 in DNA: TGCGCCAGCAGCTCTATGACTAGCGGGGCGTCCTACAATGAGCAGTTCTTC. It is translated as CASSSMTSGASYNEQFF. Looking up the rest from reference TRBV5-1 and TRBJ2-1 gives the full variable domain: KAGVTQTPRYLIKTRGQQVTLSCSPISGHRSVSWYQQTPGQGLQFLFEYFSETQRNKGNFPGRFSGRQFSNSRSEMNVSTLELGDSALYLCASSSMTSGASYNEQFFGPGTRLTVL.

The V call is TRBV2, the J call TRBJ2-2; D is perhaps TRBD1 (6 bases). CDR3 size: 15 residues. The germline V gene encodes CDR1 SNHLY and CDR2 FYNNEI. V was trimmed by 4 bases and J by 7 bases, leaving 16 bases between them. CDR3 coding DNA: TGTGCCAGCAGTGCTTACCCAGGGGTTGGCGGGGAGCTGTTTTTT. Amino acids: CASSAYPGVGGELFF.

The chain links TRBV2 to TRBJ2-7; TRBD2 matches at 9 bases. Germline loops: CDR1 SNHLY, CDR2 FYNNEI. The J segment lost 3 bases and the V segment lost 2 bases, leaving 8 bases of the junction unmatched. The CDR3 sequence is 16 residues long. The CDR3 loop reads CASSEMIGTSSYEQYF. For the CDR3, the DNA is TGTGCCAGCAGTGAAATGATAGGGACTAGCAGCTACGAGCAGTACTTC. Variable domain in full (rest from reference TRBV2 and TRBJ2-7): EPEVTQTPSHQVTQMGQEVILRCVPISNHLYFYWYRQILGQKVEFLVSFYNNEISEKSEIFDDQFSVERPDGSNFTLKIRSTKLEDSAMYFCASSEMIGTSSYEQYFGPGTRLTVT.

The rearrangement links TRBV7-9 to TRBJ2-5; D gene ambiguous. Germline V CDR1 and CDR2: SEHNR, FQNEAQ (reference sequence). The CDR3 spans 14 residues. V shed 5 bases and J shed 0 bases, with 10 bases lying between them. The CDR3 here is CASSLTRDQETQYF. CDR3 DNA sequence: TGTGCCAGCAGCCTCACGAGAGACCAAGAGACCCAGTACTTC.

The chain recombines TRBV18 with TRBJ1-2, with D perhaps matching TRBD1 (6 bases). The CDR3 covers 16 residues. V was shortened by 0 bases and J by 6 bases, with 17 bases between the two germline ends. Germline-derived CDR1 and CDR2 are KGHSH and LQKENI. The CDR3 is CASSPPKVTGYDGYTF. CDR3 bases: TGTGCCAGCTCACCACCGAAAGTCACAGGGTATGATGGCTACACCTTC. Looking up the rest from reference TRBV18 and TRBJ1-2 gives the full variable domain: NAGVMQNPRHLVRRRGQEARLRCSPMKGHSHVYWYRQLPEEGLKFMVYLQKENIIDESGMPKERFSAEFPKEGPSILRIQQVVRGDSAAYFCASSPPKVTGYDGYTFGSGTRLTVV.

CDR3 nucleotides: TGTGCCACCCAGGGAGGGTACAATGAGCAGTTCTTC. It is translated as CATQGGYNEQFF. The V call is TRBV19, the J call TRBJ2-1; 7 positions agree with TRBD2. CDR3 length: 12 residues. Germline values: CDR1 LNHDA, CDR2 SQIVND (reference sequence). V was clipped by 10 bases and J by 4 bases; unmatched bases: 4. Supplemented by reference TRBV19 and TRBJ2-1, the full variable domain reads DGGITQSPKYLFRKEGQNVTLSCEQNLNHDAMYWYRQDPGQGLRLIYYSQIVNDFQKGDIAEGYSVSREKKESFPLTVTSAQKNPTAFYLCATQGGYNEQFFGPGTRLTVL.

About this clone: The germline gene is not matched at one end of the junction; a read error may be the cause. The chain combines TRBV7-9 with TRBJ2-7; 10 nucleotides line up with TRBD1. Germline lookup yields CDR1 SEHNR and CDR2 FQNEAQ (reference sequence). The CDR3 is 12 amino acids. The CDR3 protein is CASSLPGDRGHF. The CDR3 DNA is TGTGCCAGCAGCTTACCCGGAGACAGGGGGCACTTC.

This clone was counted a single time. The CDR3 protein is CASSSIAGGYTGELFF. CDR3 nucleotides: TGTGCCAGCAGCTCCATAGCGGGAGGGTACACCGGGGAGCTGTTTTTT. The chain combines TRBV7-9 with TRBJ2-2; 11 bases are a match to TRBD2. Losses at the gene ends were 4 bases for V and 3 bases for J; bases not matched to a gene: 4. CDR1 SEHNR and CDR2 FQNEAQ come from the germline V gene (reference sequence). The CDR3 is 16 amino acids.

V usage is TRBV27 and J usage is TRBJ2-5; D remains unclear. This CDR3 has 9 residues. The V end was cut by 5 bases, the J end by 5 bases, with 0 bases between. The germline gives CDR1 MNHEY, CDR2 SMNVEV (reference sequence). The CDR3 loop is CASSETQYF. The CDR3, as DNA: TGTGCCAGCAGTGAGACCCAGTACTTC.

The genes are TRBV10-2 and TRBJ2-1, with TRBD2 matching over 8 bases. The CDR3 spans 16 residues. Germline CDR1 and CDR2: WSHSY and SAAADI. V dropped 0 bases and J dropped 2; count of bases not matched to a gene: 3. The CDR3 loop reads CASSESISGTYNEQFF. The CDR3, as DNA: TGCGCCAGCAGTGAGTCGATTAGCGGGACCTACAATGAGCAGTTCTTC.

This rearrangement joins TRBV29-1 to TRBJ2-1; no clear D. CDR3 size: 12 residues. Germline-derived CDR1 and CDR2 are SQVTM and ANQGSEA. Trimming left V 4 bases short and J 5 bases short, with 9 bases between. The DNA for the CDR3 is TGCAGCGTTGTCGATAGGAACAATGAGCAGTTCTTC. Translating gives CSVVDRNNEQFF.

This CDR3 is CASSYPGTSGYNEQFF. CDR3 nucleotides: TGTGCCAGCAGTTATCCCGGGACTAGCGGATACAATGAGCAGTTCTTC. This sequence joins TRBV7-9 and TRBJ2-1; 11 bases line up with TRBD2. Germline assignment: CDR1 SEHNR and CDR2 FQNEAQ (reference sequence). With 6 bases clipped from V and 4 bases from J, the junction kept 8 bases outside the gene matches. The CDR3 contains 16 residues. Looking up the rest from reference TRBV7-9 and TRBJ2-1 gives the full variable domain: DTGVSQNPRHKITKRGQNVTFRCDPISEHNRLYWYRQTLGQGPEFLTYFQNEAQLEKSRLLSDRFSAERPKGSFSTLEIQRTEQGDSAMYLCASSYPGTSGYNEQFFGPGTRLTVL.

This chain connects TRBV27 to TRBJ2-7; tentatively, D is TRBD1 or TRBD2 (5 bases each). The CDR3 runs to 14 residues. Germline V gives CDR1 MNHEY, CDR2 SMNVEV (reference sequence). V was pared by 5 bases and J by 7 bases, with 18 bases between. The CDR3 nucleotides read TGTGCCAGCAGTCTCCGGGACCCTACGAGGGAGCAGTACTTC. Residues: CASSLRDPTREQYF.

V is TRBV10-3 and J is TRBJ2-3; no reliable D call. The CDR3 sequence is 15 residues long. Germline CDR1 is ENHRY and CDR2 is SYGVKD. V shed 0 bases and J shed 1 base, with 8 bases lying between them. The CDR3 DNA reads TGTGCCATCAGTGAGTCGTACAGCCGCACAGATACGCAGTATTTT. Its protein product is CAISESYSRTDTQYF.

CDR3 DNA sequence: TGTGCCAGCTGTAAGAGGGAGGGACAAGAGACCCAGTACTTC. Amino acid sequence: CASCKREGQETQYF. The V gene is TRBV13, the J gene TRBJ2-5; 7 nucleotides agree with TRBD2. J lost 2 bases, V lost 8 bases, and 8 bases had no gene match. This CDR3 contains 14 residues. In germline, CDR1 is PRHDT, CDR2 FYEKMQ (reference sequence).

The gene calls are TRBV27 and TRBJ2-1; TRBD2 matches at 11 bases. There are 16 residues in the CDR3. The ends lost 1 base at V and 4 bases at J; junction bases unmatched: 3. Germline-derived CDR1 and CDR2 are MNHEY and SMNVEV (reference sequence). CDR3 sequence (DNA): TGTGCCAGCAGTTTATTCGGGACTAGCGGTTACAATGAGCAGTTCTTC. It encodes CASSLFGTSGYNEQFF.

This clone was found once. The V and J genes are TRBV4-1 and TRBJ2-5, with 7 positions matching TRBD2. V shed 4 bases, J shed 3 bases, and the junction held 11 bases outside the gene matches. The CDR3 is made up of 16 amino acids. In germline, CDR1 is MGHRA, CDR2 YSYEKL. The CDR3 region is CASSLFIGAGEETQYF. In DNA, the CDR3 is TGCGCCAGCAGCCTATTCATTGGGGCGGGAGAAGAGACCCAGTACTTC.

The V call is TRBV9, the J call TRBJ2-7; 14 bases are a match to TRBD2. The J segment lost 0 bases and the V segment lost 4 bases, leaving 6 bases of the junction unmatched. The CDR3 is 17 amino acids. Per germline, CDR1 SGDLS and CDR2 YYNGEE. CDR3 in DNA: TGTGCCAGCAGCCAGGGACTAGCGGGAGAGAGCTCCTACGAGCAGTACTTC. Translated: CASSQGLAGESSYEQYF. Drawing the rest from reference TRBV9 and TRBJ2-7, the complete variable domain is DSGVTQTPKHLITATGQRVTLRCSPRSGDLSVYWYQQSLDQGLQFLIQYYNGEERAKGNILERFSAQQFPDLHSELNLSSLELGDSALYFCASSQGLAGESSYEQYFGPGTRLTVT.

Regarding this clone: Other DNA sequences in this specimen translate into the identical CDR3. The chain joins TRBV2 to TRBJ1-2; unclear D gene. Germline V lookup: CDR1 SNHLY, CDR2 FYNNEI. The CDR3 has 13 amino acids. V lost 4 bases, J lost 4 bases, and 10 bases lay in between. CDR3 bases: TGTGCCAGCAGTGGCCGGACGGTCTATGGCTACACCTTC. Protein: CASSGRTVYGYTF. The full variable domain, its missing parts supplied by reference TRBV2 and TRBJ1-2, is EPEVTQTPSHQVTQMGQEVILRCVPISNHLYFYWYRQILGQKVEFLVSFYNNEISEKSEIFDDQFSVERPDGSNFTLKIRSTKLEDSAMYFCASSGRTVYGYTFGSGTRLTVV.

The CDR3 coding sequence is TGTGCCAGCTCCAGACAGGCCTCCTACGAGCAGTACTTC. Amino acids: CASSRQASYEQYF. This sequence joins TRBV9 and TRBJ2-7; a weak D match, TRBD1 (6 bases). CDR3 size: 13 residues. In germline, CDR1 is SGDLS, CDR2 YYNGEE. V was trimmed by 7 bases and J by 0 bases, leaving 11 bases between them.

The rearrangement links TRBV2 to TRBJ2-7; D may be TRBD1 (5 bases). Germline V gene data show CDR1 as SNHLY and CDR2 as FYNNEI. The CDR3 totals 13 residues. The V end was cut by 7 bases, the J end by 2 bases, with 12 bases between. This CDR3 is CASTTGETYEQYF. CDR3 nucleotide sequence: TGTGCCAGCACCACAGGCGAGACCTACGAGCAGTACTTC.

The CDR3 loop is CASSSTSGSASYNEQFF. The CDR3, as DNA: TGTGCCAGCAGTTCGACTAGCGGGAGCGCCTCCTACAATGAGCAGTTCTTC. The V call is TRBV27, the J call TRBJ2-1, with 12 bases aligning to TRBD2. Losses at the gene ends were 4 bases for V and 0 bases for J; bases not matched to a gene: 4. This CDR3 spans 17 amino acids. Germline loops: CDR1 MNHEY, CDR2 SMNVEV (reference sequence).